This T cell receptor beta chain was sequenced for a study of T cell responses to AZD1222 COVID-19 vaccine. Study conclusions and caveats: In a largely white British group with more females than males, clonal diversity was possibly underestimated.

The data were produced by immunoSEQ multiplex PCR, yet TCRdb's version contains in-frame clones alone and is incomplete. The sample records about 110,000 clones, about 90% being singletons. On this clone: Its antigen is as yet unknown.

The study pooled second doses at about 4 or about 12 weeks. J gave up 2 bases and V 3 bases, and 7 bases lay outside the gene matches. This CDR3 is built from 15 residues. Per the germline V gene, CDR1 is ENHRY and CDR2 is SYGVKD. The chain uses TRBV10-3 and TRBJ2-7; TRBD2 matches at 7 bases. The sequencing here drew on peripheral blood, taken 28 days after the second AZD1222 dose. The receptor was derived from an adult who received the AZD1222 COVID-19 vaccine. The CDR3 sequence is CAISDAGTTAYEQYF. As DNA, the CDR3 is TGTGCCATCAGTGATGCCGGGACTACAGCCTACGAGCAGTACTTC.